This T cell receptor (beta chain) is from a study of cytomegalovirus exposure and HLA in healthy donors. Study-wide results and limits: CMV serostatus was the only recorded immune exposure for donors. Compared with the roughly 700-donor mean, an Asian-associated ancestry cluster reportedly had fewer N-insertions, according to a later analysis.

This PCR relied on a set of 60 Vbeta primers and 13 Jbeta primers. The authors' processing: Counted up in a later analysis, unique TCR beta chains came to 65 million to 100 million, with around 11 million shared. Generated by immunoSEQ multiplex PCR, the TCRdb table keeps only in-frame clones and is missing some. The D gene and trimming were derived from the DNA, and the V and J assignments and clone size from that table. Among about 180,000 clones listed, about 80% were seen once. As for this clone: Its antigen remains unidentified.

The source is a man aged 18 to 30 in good health and CMV-seronegative. Material: PBMCs.

Written as DNA, the CDR3 is TGTGCCAGCAGAGGGACAGGGGGCAATCAGCCCCAGCATTTT. It is translated as CASRGTGGNQPQHF. The gene calls are TRBV6-1 and TRBJ1-5, with 10 bases aligning to TRBD1. CDR1 is MNHNS and CDR2 is SASEGT in the germline V gene. Unmatched junction bases numbered 1, after V lost 6 bases and J lost 2 bases. CDR3 length: 14 residues.